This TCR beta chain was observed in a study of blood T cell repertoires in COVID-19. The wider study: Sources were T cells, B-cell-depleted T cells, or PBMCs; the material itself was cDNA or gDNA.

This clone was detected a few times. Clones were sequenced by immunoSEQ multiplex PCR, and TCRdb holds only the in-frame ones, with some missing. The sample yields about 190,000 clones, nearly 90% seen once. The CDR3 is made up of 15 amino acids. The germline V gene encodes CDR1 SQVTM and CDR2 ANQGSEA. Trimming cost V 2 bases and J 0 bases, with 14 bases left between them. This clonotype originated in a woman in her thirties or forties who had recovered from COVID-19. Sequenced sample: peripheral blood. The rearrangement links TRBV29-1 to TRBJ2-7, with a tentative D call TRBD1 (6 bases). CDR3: CSVEPLQGSSYEQYF. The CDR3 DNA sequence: TGCAGCGTTGAACCCCTACAGGGAAGCTCCTACGAGCAGTACTTC.